This T cell receptor (beta chain) appears in the sequencing data of a study of blood T cell repertoires in COVID-19. Germline V gene sequence: CDR1 MNHNY, CDR2 SVGAGI (reference sequence). This CDR3 region has 14 residues. The V end was cut by 9 bases, the J end by 6 bases, with 20 bases between. Libraries were prepared by immunoSEQ multiplex PCR; TCRdb keeps only in-frame clonotypes and omits some of them. The table records about 220,000 clones, approximately 83% of them present only once. In its sample, this clone was seen a few times. V is TRBV6-6 and J is TRBJ1-2, with D possibly being TRBD1 (6 bases). The TCR was taken from a young woman who had recovered from COVID-19. Sequencing was done on a sample of peripheral blood. The CDR3 DNA is TGTGCCAGTAGTACGACAGGCTACGCGGATGGCTACACCTTC. Its protein product is CASSTTGYADGYTF.